These 18 T cell receptor beta chains were all obtained from the same sample, sequenced in a study of blood T cell repertoires in COVID-19. Sequenced by immunoSEQ multiplex PCR; TCRdb stores in-frame clones only, minus some. The table lists more than 80,000 clones, around 87% of them singletons, with about 5.1% in the top ten. Source material: peripheral blood. These receptors were collected from a man between 40 and 49 years old with acute or convalescent COVID-19.

Notes on this clone: Other DNA sequences within the sample encode an identical CDR3. The chain carries TRBV5-8 and TRBJ2-5, with 8 positions matching TRBD1. The CDR3 is made up of 14 amino acids. The ends lost 4 bases at V and 2 bases at J; junction bases unmatched: 4. Germline V gene lookup returns CDR1 SGHTS and CDR2 YDEGEE. The CDR3 DNA follows: TGTGCCAGCAGCACCGGACAGGGACAAGAGACCCAGTACTTC. Translating gives CASSTGQGQETQYF.

This chain joins TRBV5-4 and TRBJ2-2; 12 bases agree with TRBD2. This CDR3 contains 15 residues. J gave up 7 bases and V 3 bases, and 4 bases lay outside the gene matches. Germline CDR1 SGHNT, CDR2 YYREEE (reference sequence). Written as DNA, the CDR3 is TGTGCCAGCAGCTCGACTAGCGGGGGACTCGGGGAGCTGTTTTTT. It is translated as CASSSTSGGLGELFF.

This clone was seen a single time. The chain uses TRBV5-8 and TRBJ1-6; D is possibly TRBD1 (5 bases). Germline V gene sequence: CDR1 SGHTS, CDR2 YDEGEE. V lost 1 base and J 7 bases, leaving 12 bases between the germline ends. The CDR3 consists of 15 residues. Here the CDR3 DNA reads TGTGCCAGCAGCTTGTACCAGGGTTGGAATTCACCCCTCCACTTT. Protein product: CASSLYQGWNSPLHF.

The CDR3 is CASSLRQGRGEQYF. The CDR3 coding sequence is TGTGCCAGCAGCCTCCGACAGGGGAGAGGCGAGCAGTACTTC. This chain connects TRBV11-3 to TRBJ2-7; TRBD1 matches at 8 bases. Germline values: CDR1 SGHNT, CDR2 YENEEA. Losses at the gene ends were 5 bases for V and 6 bases for J; bases not matched to a gene: 9. The CDR3 has 14 amino acids.

CDR3 coding DNA: TGTGCCAGCAGCTTAGGGTCCTCAGTAGGGGCACACTATGGCTACACCTTC. This codes for CASSLGSSVGAHYGYTF. The chain links TRBV7-9 to TRBJ1-2; D possibly corresponds to TRBD1 (5 bases). The germline V gene has CDR1 SEHNR and CDR2 FQNEAQ (reference sequence). Trimming took off 1 base at V and 3 bases at J, with 18 bases between the two ends. CDR3 length: 17 residues.

The gene calls are TRBV18 and TRBJ1-6; D is unresolved. The CDR3 has 14 amino acids. Trimming took off 0 bases at V and 12 bases at J, with 12 bases between the two ends. Germline V gene data show CDR1 as KGHSH and CDR2 as LQKENI. CDR3 in DNA: TGTGCCAGCTCACCACCCGACCTGGGAGGACCCCTCCACTTT. Translation: CASSPPDLGGPLHF.

The V and J genes are TRBV7-6 and TRBJ2-7; 12 nucleotides agree with TRBD2. V shed 5 bases, J shed 2 bases, and the junction held 1 base outside the gene matches. From germline, CDR1 is SGHVS and CDR2 FNYEAQ. CDR3 length: 14 residues. CDR3: CASSRTSGAYEQYF. In DNA form, the CDR3 reads TGTGCCAGCAGCAGGACTAGCGGGGCCTACGAGCAGTACTTC. Variable domain in full (rest from reference TRBV7-6 and TRBJ2-7): GAGVSQSPRYKVTKRGQDVALRCDPISGHVSLYWYRQALGQGPEFLTYFNYEAQQDKSGLPNDRFSAERPEGSISTLTIQRTEQRDSAMYRCASSRTSGAYEQYFGPGTRLTVT.

This chain uses TRBV7-2 with TRBJ2-2; no clear D. The CDR3 has 14 residues. V was pared by 3 bases and J by 2 bases, with 7 bases between. CDR1 and CDR2 (germline): SGHTA, FQGNSA. The CDR3 loop reads CASSFFSNTGELFF. The CDR3 DNA sequence: TGTGCCAGCAGCTTCTTTTCCAACACCGGGGAGCTGTTTTTT.

V is TRBV3-1 (or the pseudogene TRBV3-2) and J is TRBJ1-1; 7 nucleotides match TRBD1. Looked up from germline, CDR1 is LGHDT and CDR2 is YNNKEL (reference sequence). The CDR3 totals 15 residues. V shed 2 bases and J 7 bases; nucleotides not matched to a gene: 10. This chain's CDR3 is CASSQKTGTAIEAFF. CDR3 in DNA: TGTGCCAGCAGCCAAAAAACCGGGACAGCGATTGAAGCTTTCTTT.

The chain couples TRBV19 to TRBJ2-4; 7 nucleotides line up with TRBD1. J was trimmed by 4 bases and V by 9 bases; bases with no gene match: 18. CDR1 is LNHDA and CDR2 is SQIVND in the germline V gene (reference sequence). The CDR3 spans 17 residues. The chain's CDR3 is CASKTPRSQGEKNIQYF. The CDR3 nucleotides are TGTGCCAGCAAGACGCCCCGAAGCCAGGGGGAAAAAAACATTCAGTACTTC. The complete variable domain, with remaining parts taken from reference TRBV19 and TRBJ2-4, reads DGGITQSPKYLFRKEGQNVTLSCEQNLNHDAMYWYRQDPGQGLRLIYYSQIVNDFQKGDIAEGYSVSREKKESFPLTVTSAQKNPTAFYLCASKTPRSQGEKNIQYFGAGTRLSVL.

The CDR3 spells CATRDRGRYEQYF. Written as DNA, the CDR3 is TGTGCCACCAGGGACAGGGGTAGGTACGAGCAGTACTTC. V and J are TRBV24-1 and TRBJ2-7, with 9 nucleotides matching TRBD1. The CDR3 totals 13 residues. Trimming removed 7 bases from V and 4 bases from J; junction bases left unmatched: 4. CDR1 KGHDR and CDR2 SFDVKD come from the germline V gene.

The gene calls are TRBV30 and TRBJ1-2; 10 bases agree with TRBD1. Germline loops: CDR1 GTSNPN, CDR2 SVGIG (reference sequence). This CDR3 spans 15 amino acids. J was trimmed by 1 base and V by 4 bases; bases with no gene match: 6. CDR3 loop: CAWNAGTGDNYGYTF. In DNA form, the CDR3 reads TGTGCCTGGAATGCAGGGACAGGGGATAACTATGGCTACACCTTC.

The V and J genes are TRBV9 and TRBJ2-7; 7 nucleotides align to TRBD2. V dropped 0 bases and J dropped 2; count of bases not matched to a gene: 2. The CDR3 extends over 14 amino acids. Germline lookup yields CDR1 SGDLS and CDR2 YYNGEE. CDR3 nucleotides: TGTGCCAGCAGCGTAGCTAGCGGCCCCTACGAGCAGTACTTC. Its protein product is CASSVASGPYEQYF.

This chain connects TRBV7-2 to TRBJ2-2; the match to TRBD2 covers 8 bases. Germline CDR1 is SGHTA and CDR2 is FQGNSA. CDR3 length equals 16 residues. The junction had 9 bases not matched to a gene; V was cut back by 2 bases and J by 7 bases. The CDR3 loop reads CASSLTRTSNGGELFF. The DNA for the CDR3 is TGTGCCAGCAGCTTAACCAGGACTAGCAACGGCGGGGAGCTGTTTTTT. The whole variable domain, remainder taken from reference TRBV7-2 and TRBJ2-2, is GAGVSQSPSNKVTEKGKDVELRCDPISGHTALYWYRQSLGQGLEFLIYFQGNSAPDKSGLPSDRFSAERTGGSVSTLTIQRTQQEDSAVYLCASSLTRTSNGGELFFGEGSRLTVL.

The chain joins TRBV19 to TRBJ2-7; 11 positions match TRBD1. This CDR3 contains 16 residues. Trimming took 5 bases from V and 0 from J; bases not matched to a gene: 6. The germline V gene encodes CDR1 LNHDA and CDR2 SQIVND (reference sequence). CDR3 DNA: TGTGCCAGTAGTCCGGGGGACAGGGGGGTCTCCTACGAGCAGTACTTC. Protein sequence: CASSPGDRGVSYEQYF.

This sequence joins TRBV6-2 or TRBV6-3 and TRBJ1-5; no firm D call. The CDR3 totals 18 residues. V was shortened by 5 bases and J by 3 bases, with 23 bases between the two germline ends. Germline CDR1 is MNHEY and CDR2 is SVGEGT. The CDR3 DNA follows: TGTGCCAGCAGTCACAACACCCTAATGAGACACGCCAATCAGCCCCAGCATTTT. Protein sequence: CASSHNTLMRHANQPQHF.

The V and J genes are TRBV14 and TRBJ2-1; 7 nucleotides match TRBD2. The germline gives CDR1 SGHDN, CDR2 FVKESK. Trimming removed 5 bases from V and 7 bases from J; junction bases left unmatched: 11. CDR3 length: 15 amino acids. This chain's CDR3 is CASSGGLGAWNEQFF. The CDR3 DNA reads TGTGCCAGCAGCGGCGGACTAGGAGCTTGGAATGAGCAGTTCTTC.

The chain couples TRBV4-1 to TRBJ2-2; 9 bases match TRBD1. Germline V gene data show CDR1 as MGHRA and CDR2 as YSYEKL. The CDR3 has 15 residues. J was trimmed by 5 bases and V by 4 bases; bases with no gene match: 5. The CDR3 here is CASSRGQGWTGELFF. CDR3 sequence (DNA): TGCGCCAGCAGCCGGGGACAGGGTTGGACCGGGGAGCTGTTTTTT.